The text below deals with one TCR beta chain. The antigen is undetermined. The data stem from a study of cytomegalovirus exposure and HLA in healthy donors. General study findings and limits: TCR sequences were mostly rare, though some public TCRs occurred in many donors. In vitro confirmation showed three CMV-associated chains to be CMV antigen specific.

TCRdb's copy holds only in-frame clones and misses some; the assay was immunoSEQ multiplex PCR. The sample lists 250,000 to 400,000 clones; roughly 88% were seen once. Germline CDR1 is LNHDA and CDR2 is SQIVND (reference sequence). J lost 2 bases, V lost 6 bases, and 11 bases had no gene match. CDR3 size: 16 residues. The receptor's source is a man aged 30-40 years in good health and CMV-seronegative. The chain links TRBV19 to TRBJ2-7, with 9 bases fitting TRBD1. Sequencing used PBMCs. The DNA for the CDR3 is TGTGCCAGTAGCAATACCGGGACAGGGTTGGCCTACGAGCAGTACTTC. This gives the protein CASSNTGTGLAYEQYF.